The entry below describes one TCR beta chain. The data belong to a study of T cell changes during pregnancy in multiple sclerosis. TCRdb's copy holds only in-frame clones and misses some; the assay was immunoSEQ multiplex PCR. The data contain about 42,000 clones, 84% of them singletons. The J segment lost 6 bases and the V segment lost 5 bases, leaving 6 bases of the junction unmatched. The CDR3 extends over 13 amino acids. CDR1 is MNHEY, CDR2 SVGAGI, per germline. The sequencing here drew on CD4+ T cells from peripheral blood mononuclear cells, taken before pregnancy. This clonotype originated in a female donor with multiple sclerosis, enrolled in a pregnancy study. The chain combines TRBV6-5 with TRBJ2-7, with 8 bases identical to TRBD1. CDR3 sequence: CASSTDRGGEQYF. DNA for the CDR3: TGTGCCAGCAGTACCGACAGGGGAGGCGAGCAGTACTTC.